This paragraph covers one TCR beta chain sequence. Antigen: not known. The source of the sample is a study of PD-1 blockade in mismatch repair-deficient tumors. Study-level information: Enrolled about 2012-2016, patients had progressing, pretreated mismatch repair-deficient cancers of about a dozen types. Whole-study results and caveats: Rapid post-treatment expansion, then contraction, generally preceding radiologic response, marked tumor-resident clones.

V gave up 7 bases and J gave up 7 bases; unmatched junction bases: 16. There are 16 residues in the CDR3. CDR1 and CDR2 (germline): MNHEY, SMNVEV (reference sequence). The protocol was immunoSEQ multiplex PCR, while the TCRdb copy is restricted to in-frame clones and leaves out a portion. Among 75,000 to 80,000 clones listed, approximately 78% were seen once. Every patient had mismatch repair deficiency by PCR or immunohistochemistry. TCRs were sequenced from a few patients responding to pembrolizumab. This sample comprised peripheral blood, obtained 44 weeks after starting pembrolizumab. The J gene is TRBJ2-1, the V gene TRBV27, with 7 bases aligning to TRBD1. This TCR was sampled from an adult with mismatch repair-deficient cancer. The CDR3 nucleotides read TGTGCCAGCACTCTACTACAGGGGAACTTAGGTAATGAGCAGTTCTTC. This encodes CASTLLQGNLGNEQFF.